Presented here are 23 T cell receptor beta chains from one specimen sequenced in a study of a mutant IDH1 vaccine in newly diagnosed glioma. Produced via immunoSEQ multiplex PCR; TCRdb's table is partial and in-frame only. The sample shows about 36,000 clones, over 85% of them seen only once. Time point given: baseline, week 1 (first vaccination visit). Treatment described: pre-vaccination baseline after standard-of-care therapy. This specimen was PBMCs, taken from a glioma patient treated with radiotherapy, temozolomide or both. The receptors originated from a young man with glioma.

The gene calls are TRBV19 and TRBJ1-1; 8 bases are shared with TRBD1. The CDR3 runs to 21 residues. Germline CDR1 reads LNHDA; CDR2 reads SQIVND (reference sequence). J lost 1 base, V lost 7 bases, and 26 bases had no gene match. CDR3 nucleotide sequence: TGTGCCAGTACTCCCTGGCGGGACAGGAAATCTGTGTTATCAGGGAACACTGAAGCTTTCTTT. Protein product: CASTPWRDRKSVLSGNTEAFF. The whole variable domain, filled in from reference TRBV19 and TRBJ1-1, reads DGGITQSPKYLFRKEGQNVTLSCEQNLNHDAMYWYRQDPGQGLRLIYYSQIVNDFQKGDIAEGYSVSREKKESFPLTVTSAQKNPTAFYLCASTPWRDRKSVLSGNTEAFFGQGTRLTVV.

This rearrangement joins TRBV4-2 to TRBJ2-1, with 10 bases lining up with TRBD2. CDR3 size: 17 residues. Germline V gives CDR1 LGHNA, CDR2 YNFKEQ. J lost 5 bases, V lost 0 bases, and 7 bases had no gene match. CDR3 amino acids: CASSQDSPSGRDNEQFF. CDR3 in DNA: TGTGCCAGCAGCCAAGATTCTCCTAGCGGGAGAGACAATGAGCAGTTCTTC.

The genes are TRBV30 and TRBJ2-7, with 12 bases fitting TRBD2. The J segment lost 6 bases and the V segment lost 3 bases, leaving 12 bases of the junction unmatched. Germline V gene data show CDR1 as GTSNPN and CDR2 as SVGIG (reference sequence). CDR3 length: 16 residues. The CDR3 DNA reads as TGTGCCTGGAGGATGAGATCTAGCGGGAGGGCTGGCGAGCAGTACTTC. Translation: CAWRMRSSGRAGEQYF.

The rearrangement uses TRBV27 and TRBJ1-2; D is uncertain. The CDR3 totals 14 residues. The V end lost 2 bases, the J end lost 3 bases, and 10 bases lay between the germline ends. The germline V gene has CDR1 MNHEY and CDR2 SMNVEV (reference sequence). The CDR3 DNA is TGTGCCAGCAGTTTAGTCGGCGGAGACTATGGCTACACCTTC. Its translation is CASSLVGGDYGYTF.

The CDR3 DNA sequence: TGTGCCAGTAGTCTGGGACAGGGGCAAGCCGTCGATCAGCCCCAGCATTTT. Protein product: CASSLGQGQAVDQPQHF. The V call is TRBV19, the J call TRBJ1-5; 10 bases are a match to TRBD1. V was clipped by 5 bases and J by 5 bases; unmatched bases: 12. The CDR3 covers 17 residues. Germline V gene data show CDR1 as LNHDA and CDR2 as SQIVND (reference sequence).

V usage is TRBV15 and J usage is TRBJ2-5, with D possibly being TRBD2 (5 bases). The germline V gene encodes CDR1 LNHNV and CDR2 YYDKDF (reference sequence). The CDR3 is made up of 14 amino acids. Trimming stripped 1 base from V and 5 bases from J, with 11 bases between. CDR3 residues: CATSRAGRAETQYF. CDR3 DNA: TGTGCCACCAGCAGAGCGGGAAGAGCGGAGACCCAGTACTTC.

The V call is TRBV5-6, the J call TRBJ1-5; possible D gene TRBD1, 6 bases. The CDR3 runs 13 residues. Between the trimmed V and J ends, which lost 4 bases and 4 bases, there was a span of 9 bases. Germline V gene sequence: CDR1 SGHDT, CDR2 YYEEEE. This CDR3 is CASSRGQNQPQHF. The CDR3 nucleotides read TGTGCCAGCAGCAGAGGACAGAATCAGCCCCAGCATTTT.

This CDR3 reads CASSLVQSTYEQYF. As DNA, the CDR3 is TGTGCCAGCAGCTTAGTCCAGTCTACCTACGAGCAGTACTTC. V is TRBV7-2 and J is TRBJ2-7, with unresolved D. CDR3 length: 14 amino acids. Per the germline V gene, CDR1 is SGHTA and CDR2 is FQGNSA. The germline V and J ends were trimmed by 1 base and 2 bases, with 9 bases remaining between them.

The V call is TRBV7-9, the J call TRBJ2-5; D is possibly TRBD2 (6 bases). CDR3 length: 15 residues. Germline V gene data show CDR1 as SEHNR and CDR2 as FQNEAQ (reference sequence). Trimming shortened V by 0 bases and J by 5 bases, and 13 bases separated the two germline ends. The CDR3 nucleotides are TGTGCCAGCAGCTTAGCGGGAGGAGCTGAGGAGACCCAGTACTTC. Residues: CASSLAGGAEETQYF.

This clone was observed a single time. The V gene is TRBV7-9, the J gene TRBJ2-3; D might be TRBD1 or TRBD2, each matching 5 bases. CDR1 SEHNR and CDR2 FQNEAQ come from the germline V gene (reference sequence). The CDR3 spans 15 residues. V was cut by 5 bases and J by 0 bases, with 12 bases left in between. The CDR3 loop is CASSPGTVSTDTQYF. In nucleotides, the CDR3 is TGTGCCAGCAGCCCTGGGACGGTGAGCACAGATACGCAGTATTTT. The full variable domain, in which reference TRBV7-9 and TRBJ2-3 provide the parts outside the CDR3, is DTGVSQNPRHKITKRGQNVTFRCDPISEHNRLYWYRQTLGQGPEFLTYFQNEAQLEKSRLLSDRFSAERPKGSFSTLEIQRTEQGDSAMYLCASSPGTVSTDTQYFGPGTRLTVL.

The CDR3 protein is CASSFGGALANYGYTF. The CDR3 nucleotides read TGTGCCAGCAGTTTTGGGGGGGCCCTCGCTAACTATGGCTACACCTTC. The chain uses TRBV28 and TRBJ1-2; tentative D call: TRBD1 (6 bases). Germline V CDR1 and CDR2: MDHEN, SYDVKM. CDR3 length equals 16 residues. Trimming removed 3 bases from V and 0 bases from J, with 14 bases in between.

The V gene is TRBV4-2, the J gene TRBJ1-1, with D maybe TRBD1 (6 bases). The CDR3 has 15 amino acids. V was cut by 0 bases and J by 11 bases, with 19 bases left in between. CDR1 is LGHNA, CDR2 YNFKEQ, per germline. The CDR3 loop is CASSQDQRPGTSAFF. The CDR3 DNA is TGTGCCAGCAGCCAAGATCAGAGACCCGGGACATCGGCTTTCTTT.

The chain links TRBV19 to TRBJ1-5, with a tentative D call TRBD1 (5 bases). Trimming pared 2 bases from V and 7 bases from J, leaving 9 bases between. The CDR3 has 13 amino acids. CDR1 and CDR2 from the germline V gene are LNHDA and SQIVND (reference sequence). This CDR3 reads CASSIQGGQPQHF. The CDR3 region has the DNA TGTGCCAGTAGTATACAGGGTGGCCAGCCCCAGCATTTT.

The V call is TRBV5-6, the J call TRBJ1-4, with D perhaps TRBD1 (5 bases). CDR1 and CDR2 (germline): SGHDT, YYEEEE. CDR3 size: 17 residues. The germline V and J ends were trimmed by 1 base and 0 bases, with 13 bases remaining between them. The DNA of the CDR3 is TGTGCCAGCAGCTTGAGGCAGGGCATCGCAACTAATGAAAAACTGTTTTTT. Translated: CASSLRQGIATNEKLFF.

As DNA, the CDR3 is TGTGCCAGCAGCGCGGGACAGGGGGCACAAGAGACCCAGTACTTC. It is translated as CASSAGQGAQETQYF. The chain has TRBV9 and TRBJ2-5; 12 positions match TRBD1. Losses at the gene ends were 3 bases for V and 2 bases for J; bases not matched to a gene: 2. This CDR3 contains 15 residues. Looked up from germline, CDR1 is SGDLS and CDR2 is YYNGEE.

The chain combines TRBV11-2 with TRBJ2-7; D uncertain. In germline, CDR1 is SGHAT, CDR2 FQNNGV. V lost 5 bases and J lost 1, with 15 bases in between. The CDR3 is made up of 15 amino acids. The CDR3: CASSHLGVGSYEQYF. The DNA for the CDR3 is TGTGCCAGCAGCCATCTAGGTGTGGGGTCCTACGAGCAGTACTTC.

V usage is TRBV6-5 and J usage is TRBJ2-7, with D possibly TRBD1 on 6 matching bases. V shed 7 bases and J shed 1 base, with 14 bases lying between them. This CDR3 region has 14 residues. Germline CDR1 and CDR2: MNHEY and SVGAGI. In nucleotides, the CDR3 is TGTGCCAGCACCCGACAGGCTGGATCCTACGAGCAGTACTTC. It encodes CASTRQAGSYEQYF.

The chain joins TRBV6-6 to TRBJ1-5; D is possibly TRBD1 (6 bases). V was pared by 6 bases and J by 6 bases, with 21 bases between. This CDR3 has 16 amino acids. CDR1 is MNHNY and CDR2 is SVGAGI in the germline V gene (reference sequence). The CDR3 DNA is TGTGCCAGCAGAGGGGCAGGGGAAGGTTTAAGTCAGCCCCAGCATTTT. This sequence encodes CASRGAGEGLSQPQHF.

The chain joins TRBV25-1 to TRBJ1-2, with D possibly matching TRBD1 (6 bases). CDR1 and CDR2 (germline): MGHDK, SYGVNS. The CDR3 is 14 residues long. V gave up 3 bases and J gave up 5 bases, with 13 bases separating them. As DNA, the CDR3 is TGTGCCAGCAGTGACCCGGGGGACAAATATGGCTACACCTTC. Its protein product is CASSDPGDKYGYTF.

This chain uses TRBV6-1 with TRBJ1-5; no clear D gene. Trimming cost V 4 bases and J 3 bases, with 13 bases left between them. The CDR3 has 15 amino acids. Germline loops: CDR1 MNHNS, CDR2 SASEGT. CDR3 sequence reads: CASSGQVISNQPQHF. In DNA, the CDR3 is TGTGCCAGCAGTGGGCAAGTCATTTCCAATCAGCCCCAGCATTTT.

This sequence joins TRBV9 and TRBJ1-4, with a possible D match to TRBD1 (6 bases). Trimming removed 6 bases at V and 5 bases at J, with 17 bases between. Germline loops: CDR1 SGDLS, CDR2 YYNGEE. The CDR3 consists of 15 residues. The CDR3 here is CASTLGGSLNEKLFF. In DNA form, the CDR3 reads TGTGCCAGCACCTTGGGGGGCAGTCTCAATGAAAAACTGTTTTTT.

The chain has TRBV10-2 and TRBJ1-6; D call uncertain. The CDR3 consists of 17 residues. Germline V CDR1 and CDR2: WSHSY, SAAADI. V was cut by 4 bases and J by 5 bases, with 18 bases left in between. Here the CDR3 DNA reads TGCGCCAGCAGTGTGGGAGAACGGACGGTGAATAATTCACCCCTCCACTTT. Protein product: CASSVGERTVNNSPLHF.

The V gene is TRBV6-6, the J gene TRBJ1-5; perhaps TRBD1 as D (5 bases). The CDR3 totals 15 residues. Trimming removed 2 bases from V and 1 base from J, with 9 bases in between. CDR1 MNHNY and CDR2 SVGAGI come from the germline V gene (reference sequence). The CDR3 DNA follows: TGTGCCAGCAGTTACGGGACGGCCAGCAATCAGCCCCAGCATTTT. It yields the protein CASSYGTASNQPQHF.